This T cell receptor beta chain was identified in a study of blood T cells in healthy people across ages. PCR was performed a second time for roughly 6 to 12 cycles using a sample-barcoded 5' primer and a J-beta primer mix. A single record per CDR3 protein comes from TCRdb applying MiXCR to the 5' RACE reads. The data contain about 1,800,000 distinct CDR3 sequences, 28% of them singletons. The CDR3 has 14 residues. Looked up from germline, CDR1 is MNHEY and CDR2 is SVGEGT. V was shortened by 7 bases and J by 7 bases, with 20 bases between the two germline ends. Material for sequencing was blood. The chain combines TRBV6-2 or TRBV6-3 with TRBJ2-7; D unclear. This TCR was recovered from a young woman in good health. Here the CDR3 reads CASKGVLPYNEQYF. The CDR3 nucleotides read TGTGCCAGCAAAGGTGTCCTTCCATACAATGAGCAGTACTTC.